Shown below are 26 T cell receptor beta chains from a single sample sequenced in a study of blood T cells in healthy people across ages. Next came a second PCR, run for roughly 6 to 11 cycles, which used a sample-barcoded 5' primer along with a J-beta primer mix. Using its own MiXCR run on the 5' RACE reads, TCRdb lists one record per CDR3 protein. The sample includes roughly 500,000 distinct CDR3 sequences, 27% seen only once; the top ten take 18%. Sequences were obtained from blood. The receptor source for this set is an older woman in good health.

The CDR3 loop is CSARAGRASETQYF. The CDR3 DNA sequence: TGCAGTGCTAGAGCCGGGAGGGCCTCAGAGACCCAGTACTTC. The V and J genes are TRBV20-1 and TRBJ2-5; 8 bases agree with TRBD2. The CDR3 is 14 amino acids. Germline CDR1 and CDR2: DFQATT and SNEGSKA (reference sequence). V dropped 1 base and J dropped 4; count of bases not matched to a gene: 5.

The chain links TRBV5-6 to TRBJ1-1; D perhaps matches TRBD1 (5 bases). The CDR3 is 15 residues long. The V and J ends lost 4 bases and 1 base respectively, with 14 bases between them. Per the germline V gene, CDR1 is SGHDT and CDR2 is YYEEEE. The CDR3 region is CASSDLQVRNTEAFF. DNA for the CDR3: TGTGCCAGCAGCGACCTACAGGTGAGGAACACTGAAGCTTTCTTT.

This clonotype was observed a handful of times. This chain joins TRBV29-1 and TRBJ2-3; D ambiguous. The germline gives CDR1 SQVTM, CDR2 ANQGSEA. The CDR3 has 11 amino acids. Deletions cut 2 bases from V and 4 bases from J, with 4 bases between. The CDR3: CSVESSDTQYF. The CDR3 coding sequence is TGCAGCGTTGAATCCTCAGATACGCAGTATTTT.

This chain uses TRBV19 with TRBJ1-4; D perhaps matches TRBD1 (5 bases). This CDR3 region has 13 residues. Germline lookup yields CDR1 LNHDA and CDR2 SQIVND (reference sequence). Trimming stripped 5 bases from V and 7 bases from J, with 11 bases between. The CDR3 is CASSGQGREKLFF. In nucleotides, the CDR3 is TGTGCCAGTAGTGGCCAGGGTCGTGAAAAACTGTTTTTT.

This rearrangement joins TRBV24-1 to TRBJ2-5; possibly TRBD1 for D (6 bases). The J call may be wrong; the DNA end is better matched by TRBJ2-7. Germline assignment: CDR1 KGHDR and CDR2 SFDVKD. This CDR3 contains 14 residues. This CDR3 reads CATEAGRGDYEQYF. CDR3 sequence (DNA): TGTGCCACCGAAGCAGGCAGGGGCGACTACGAGCAGTACTTC.

The chain is built from TRBV4-1 and TRBJ2-4, with TRBD2 matching over 7 bases. V gave up 4 bases and J gave up 10 bases; unmatched junction bases: 10. Germline-derived CDR1 and CDR2 are MGHRA and YSYEKL. The CDR3 is made up of 14 amino acids. DNA for the CDR3: TGCGCCAGCAGCCCCTGGGAGAAAGCGGGGATTCAGTACTTC. Protein product: CASSPWEKAGIQYF.

The J gene is TRBJ2-4, the V gene TRBV27; unclear D gene. Trimming pared 3 bases from V and 6 bases from J, leaving 9 bases between. The germline V gene has CDR1 MNHEY and CDR2 SMNVEV (reference sequence). CDR3 size: 13 residues. Here the CDR3 reads CASSFREANIQYF. The CDR3 coding sequence is TGTGCCAGCAGTTTTAGGGAAGCAAACATTCAGTACTTC.

V is TRBV7-9 and J is TRBJ1-1; D is undetermined. V gave up 2 bases and J gave up 1 base, with 8 bases separating them. The CDR3 covers 14 residues. Germline values: CDR1 SEHNR, CDR2 FQNEAQ (reference sequence). The CDR3 nucleotides read TGTGCCAGCAGCTTATTAATTCAGAACACTGAAGCTTTCTTT. Translated, it gives CASSLLIQNTEAFF.

V and J are TRBV5-1 and TRBJ1-4; D perhaps matches TRBD1 (6 bases). Trimming pared 4 bases from V and 7 bases from J, leaving 17 bases between. Germline-derived CDR1 and CDR2 are SGHRS and YFSETQ. The CDR3 is 15 amino acids. The CDR3 loop is CASSPQGQGSEKLFF. CDR3 nucleotide sequence: TGCGCCAGCAGCCCCCAGGGGCAGGGAAGTGAAAAACTGTTTTTT.

This clonotype has ten or more counts. V and J are TRBV20-1 and TRBJ1-1; D ambiguous. The CDR3 totals 13 residues. The ends were cut back, 5 bases at V and 5 bases at J, with 15 bases in the middle. Germline CDR1 and CDR2: DFQATT and SNEGSKA (reference sequence). The CDR3 is CSARGGSRTEAFF. The CDR3 nucleotides are TGCAGTGCTCGGGGTGGGTCTAGAACTGAAGCTTTCTTT.

CDR3 loop: CASSLAGTGVAAFF. The CDR3 DNA is TGTGCCAGCAGTTTAGCCGGGACAGGGGTAGCGGCTTTCTTT. The chain employs TRBV27 and TRBJ1-1; TRBD1 aligns across 10 bases. Germline assignment: CDR1 MNHEY and CDR2 SMNVEV (reference sequence). The trim removed 2 bases at V and 11 bases at J, leaving 8 bases unmatched. There are 14 residues in the CDR3.

The chain recombines TRBV7-9 with TRBJ2-7, with D possibly called TRBD1 or TRBD2 (5 bases each). Looked up from germline, CDR1 is SEHNR and CDR2 is FQNEAQ (reference sequence). V shed 1 base and J shed 1 base, with 14 bases lying between them. The CDR3 has 16 residues. CDR3 sequence reads: CASSLGRDGLSYEQYF. CDR3 DNA: TGTGCCAGCAGCTTAGGCCGGGACGGACTTTCCTACGAGCAGTACTTC.

The chain recombines TRBV6-2 or TRBV6-3 with TRBJ1-2; TRBD1 agrees at 9 bases. The CDR3 is 15 residues long. Losses at the gene ends were 6 bases for V and 7 bases for J; bases not matched to a gene: 12. Germline lookup yields CDR1 MNHEY and CDR2 SVGEGT. The CDR3 coding sequence is TGTGCCAGCAGACCCCCGGGACAGGGCCTTGGTGGCTACACCTTC. This sequence encodes CASRPPGQGLGGYTF.

In its sample, this clonotype was seen a few times. The rearrangement links TRBV5-1 to TRBJ2-1; 9 bases map to TRBD1. This CDR3 has 15 residues. V lost 3 bases to trimming and J lost 6 bases; unmatched junction nucleotides: 7. Germline CDR1 and CDR2: SGHRS and YFSETQ. The CDR3 loop reads CASSYGTGWANEQFF. CDR3 DNA: TGCGCCAGCAGCTACGGGACAGGGTGGGCCAATGAGCAGTTCTTC.

This clonotype appeared a few times. The V and J genes are TRBV15 and TRBJ1-5; TRBD1 matches at 10 bases. The germline V gene encodes CDR1 LNHNV and CDR2 YYDKDF (reference sequence). The CDR3 has 15 amino acids. With V trimmed by 0 bases and J by 7 bases, 3 bases remained unmatched. The CDR3 nucleotides read TGTGCCACCAGCAGAGATGACAGGGGGCGGCAGCCCCAGCATTTT. Translation gives CATSRDDRGRQPQHF. Drawing the rest from reference TRBV15 and TRBJ1-5, the complete variable domain is DAMVIQNPRYQVTQFGKPVTLSCSQTLNHNVMYWYQQKSSQAPKLLFHYYDKDFNNEADTPDNFQSRRPNTSFCFLDIRSPGLGDTAMYLCATSRDDRGRQPQHFGDGTRLSIL.

This clonotype was seen a few times. The chain is built from TRBV18 and TRBJ1-2; the match to TRBD1 covers 7 bases. V lost 2 bases, J lost 4 bases, and 7 bases stayed unmatched. The CDR3 loop spans 15 amino acids. CDR1 is KGHSH and CDR2 is LQKENI in the germline V gene. CDR3 amino acids: CASSPSQGIGYGYTF. CDR3 coding DNA: TGTGCCAGCTCACCATCACAGGGGATAGGCTATGGCTACACCTTC. The full variable domain, its missing parts supplied by reference TRBV18 and TRBJ1-2, is NAGVMQNPRHLVRRRGQEARLRCSPMKGHSHVYWYRQLPEEGLKFMVYLQKENIIDESGMPKERFSAEFPKEGPSILRIQQVVRGDSAAYFCASSPSQGIGYGYTFGSGTRLTVV.

The chain's CDR3 is CASSLTSSEADTQYF. The CDR3 DNA follows: TGCGCCAGCAGCCTTACTAGTTCCGAGGCGGATACGCAGTATTTT. J is TRBJ2-3 and V is TRBV5-1; a possible D gene is TRBD2 (5 bases). CDR3 length: 15 amino acids. CDR1 and CDR2 from the germline V gene are SGHRS and YFSETQ. V was clipped by 4 bases and J by 6 bases, with 18 bases between them.

CDR3 coding DNA: TGTGCCAGCAGCTTAGCGTTGACAGGGACCTACGAGCAGTACTTC. Encoded protein: CASSLALTGTYEQYF. This chain uses TRBV11-2 with TRBJ2-7; 7 bases align to TRBD1. The CDR3 runs to 15 residues. Losses at the gene ends were 1 base for V and 2 bases for J; bases not matched to a gene: 5. Germline lookup yields CDR1 SGHAT and CDR2 FQNNGV.

V is TRBV11-1 and J is TRBJ2-7; D is perhaps TRBD1 or TRBD2 (5 bases each). Matching the DNA end better, TRBJ2-5 makes the J call doubtful. This CDR3 contains 14 residues. Germline V gene sequence: CDR1 SGHAT, CDR2 FQDESV (reference sequence). The CDR3 DNA is TGTGCCAGCAGCAGGCCGGGGACCCAAGAGACCCAGTACTTC. Translated: CASSRPGTQETQYF.

In the case of this clonotype: The junction differs from germline at one of its ends, possibly a read error. The rearrangement uses TRBV4-3 and TRBJ2-6; D might be TRBD1 (5 bases). The CDR3 is made up of 16 amino acids. The germline V gene has CDR1 LGHNA and CDR2 YSLEER. The CDR3 DNA follows: TGCGCCAGCAGCCAAGTTTTAGGGGCTGGGGCCAACGCCCTGACTTTC. Its translation: CASSQVLGAGANALTF.

In DNA form, the CDR3 reads TGCGCCAGCAGCCAAGAATTGGACAGGAAATATCACGATGAAAAACTGTTTTTT. It yields the protein CASSQELDRKYHDEKLFF. The chain is built from TRBV4-3 and TRBJ1-4, with TRBD1 matching over 7 bases. The junction had 13 bases not matched to a gene; V was cut back by 0 bases and J by 6 bases. This CDR3 is built from 18 residues. The germline V gene encodes CDR1 LGHNA and CDR2 YSLEER.

The CDR3, as DNA: TGTGCCAGCAGCCTAGGGACAGCCTATAGCAATCAGCCCCAGCATTTT. This translates into CASSLGTAYSNQPQHF. The chain uses TRBV6-1 and TRBJ1-5; TRBD1 aligns across 7 bases. Germline lookup yields CDR1 MNHNS and CDR2 SASEGT. The CDR3 runs to 16 residues. V trimming: 6 bases; J trimming: 0 bases; junction bases outside the gene matches: 8.

This chain joins TRBV4-2 and TRBJ2-7; unclear D gene. Germline CDR1 reads LGHNA; CDR2 reads YNFKEQ. This CDR3 spans 16 amino acids. Trimming left V 0 bases short and J 2 bases short, with 14 bases between. CDR3 DNA sequence: TGTGCCAGCAGCCAAGATTATGCGTTAGGGACCTACGAGCAGTACTTC. Its translation: CASSQDYALGTYEQYF.

V and J are TRBV18 and TRBJ1-2; 9 nucleotides align to TRBD1. The germline CDR1 and CDR2 sequences are KGHSH and LQKENI. This CDR3 is built from 18 residues. V lost 1 base to trimming and J lost 6 bases; unmatched junction nucleotides: 15. The CDR3 loop is CASSPQRLSGQGEDGYTF. The CDR3 bases are TGTGCCAGCTCACCACAGCGTTTGTCGGGACAGGGTGAGGATGGCTACACCTTC.

There are a few counts of this clonotype. The CDR3 loop reads CASSETPYQEEGNIQYF. DNA for the CDR3: TGTGCCAGCAGCGAGACGCCCTACCAGGAGGAAGGGAACATTCAGTACTTC. This chain joins TRBV9 and TRBJ2-4; perhaps TRBD2 as D (5 bases). The V end was cut by 3 bases, the J end by 7 bases, with 23 bases between. The CDR3 covers 17 residues. CDR1 and CDR2 from the germline V gene are SGDLS and YYNGEE.

Note on this clonotype: This may arise from a read error, as a much more abundant clone is one base away. This chain connects TRBV7-2 to TRBJ2-5; TRBD2 matches 7 bases. The length of the CDR3 is 13 residues. Germline loops: CDR1 SGHTA, CDR2 FQGNSA. The CDR3 loop is CASSQLAEETKYF. In nucleotides, the CDR3 is TGTGCCAGCAGCCAGCTAGCGGAAGAGACCAAGTACTTC.